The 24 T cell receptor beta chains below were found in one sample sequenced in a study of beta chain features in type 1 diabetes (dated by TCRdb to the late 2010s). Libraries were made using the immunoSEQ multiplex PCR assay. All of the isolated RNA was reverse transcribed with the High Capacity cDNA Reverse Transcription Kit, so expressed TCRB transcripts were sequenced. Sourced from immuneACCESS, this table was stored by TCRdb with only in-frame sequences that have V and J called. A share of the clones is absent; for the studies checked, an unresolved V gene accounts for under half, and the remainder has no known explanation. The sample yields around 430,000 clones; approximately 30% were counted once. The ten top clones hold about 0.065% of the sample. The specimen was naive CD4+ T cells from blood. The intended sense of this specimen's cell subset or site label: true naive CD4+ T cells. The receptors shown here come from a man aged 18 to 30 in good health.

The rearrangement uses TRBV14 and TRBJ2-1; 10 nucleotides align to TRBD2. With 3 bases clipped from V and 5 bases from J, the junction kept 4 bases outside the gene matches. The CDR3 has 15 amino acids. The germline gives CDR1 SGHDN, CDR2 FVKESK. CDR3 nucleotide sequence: TGTGCCAGCAGCCACGGACTAGCGGTTAACAATGAGCAGTTCTTC. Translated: CASSHGLAVNNEQFF.

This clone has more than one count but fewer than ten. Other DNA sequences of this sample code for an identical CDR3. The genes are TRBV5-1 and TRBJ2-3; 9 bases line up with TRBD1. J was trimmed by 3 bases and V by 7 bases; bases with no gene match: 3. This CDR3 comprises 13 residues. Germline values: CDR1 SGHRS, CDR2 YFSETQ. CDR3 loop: CASSGQGTDTQYF. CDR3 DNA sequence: TGCGCCAGCTCAGGACAGGGGACAGATACGCAGTATTTT.

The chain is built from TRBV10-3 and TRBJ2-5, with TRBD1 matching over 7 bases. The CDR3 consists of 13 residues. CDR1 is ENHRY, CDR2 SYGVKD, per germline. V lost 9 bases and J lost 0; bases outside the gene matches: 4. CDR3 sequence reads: CAMAGGYQETQYF. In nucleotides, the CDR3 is TGTGCCATGGCAGGGGGATACCAAGAGACCCAGTACTTC.

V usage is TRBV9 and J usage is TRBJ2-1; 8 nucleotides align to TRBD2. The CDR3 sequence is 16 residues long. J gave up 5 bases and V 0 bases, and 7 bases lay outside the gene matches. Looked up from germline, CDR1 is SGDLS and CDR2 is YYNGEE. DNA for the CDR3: TGTGCCAGCAGCGTAGGGGGCGGGAGGTTCAACAATGAGCAGTTCTTC. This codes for CASSVGGGRFNNEQFF.

The CDR3 region has the DNA TGTGCCAGCAGTGAGCCAAAGAGCTCCTACGAGCAGTACTTC. Residues: CASSEPKSSYEQYF. The rearrangement uses TRBV25-1 and TRBJ2-7; no clear D. V was clipped by 3 bases and J by 0 bases, with 9 bases between them. Germline-derived CDR1 and CDR2 are MGHDK and SYGVNS. The CDR3 contains 14 residues.

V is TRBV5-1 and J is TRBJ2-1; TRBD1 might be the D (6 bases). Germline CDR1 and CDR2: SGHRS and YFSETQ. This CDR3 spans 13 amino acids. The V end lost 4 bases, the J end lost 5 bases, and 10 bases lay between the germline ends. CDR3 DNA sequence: TGCGCCAGCAGCATCGGACAGCACAATGAGCAGTTCTTC. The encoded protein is CASSIGQHNEQFF. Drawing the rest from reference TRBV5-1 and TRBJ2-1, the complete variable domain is KAGVTQTPRYLIKTRGQQVTLSCSPISGHRSVSWYQQTPGQGLQFLFEYFSETQRNKGNFPGRFSGRQFSNSRSEMNVSTLELGDSALYLCASSIGQHNEQFFGPGTRLTVL.

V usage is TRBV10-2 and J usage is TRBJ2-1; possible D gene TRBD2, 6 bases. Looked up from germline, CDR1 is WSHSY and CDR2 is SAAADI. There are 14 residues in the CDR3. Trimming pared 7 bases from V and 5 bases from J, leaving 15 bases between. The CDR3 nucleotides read TGCGCCAGCAATGAAGCTAGCGCAAACAATGAGCAGTTCTTC. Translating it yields CASNEASANNEQFF.

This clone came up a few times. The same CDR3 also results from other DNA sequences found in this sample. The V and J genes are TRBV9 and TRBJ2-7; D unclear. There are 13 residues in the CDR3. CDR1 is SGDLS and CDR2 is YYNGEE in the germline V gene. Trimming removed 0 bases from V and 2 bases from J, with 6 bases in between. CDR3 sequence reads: CASSVGPTYEQYF. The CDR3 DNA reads TGTGCCAGCAGCGTAGGACCGACCTACGAGCAGTACTTC.

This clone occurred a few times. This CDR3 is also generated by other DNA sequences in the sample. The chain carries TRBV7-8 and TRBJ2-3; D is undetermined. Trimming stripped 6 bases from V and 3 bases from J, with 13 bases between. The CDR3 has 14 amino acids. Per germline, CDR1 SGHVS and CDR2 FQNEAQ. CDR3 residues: CASSLWGPTDTQYF. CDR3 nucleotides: TGTGCCAGCAGTCTTTGGGGTCCAACAGATACGCAGTATTTT.

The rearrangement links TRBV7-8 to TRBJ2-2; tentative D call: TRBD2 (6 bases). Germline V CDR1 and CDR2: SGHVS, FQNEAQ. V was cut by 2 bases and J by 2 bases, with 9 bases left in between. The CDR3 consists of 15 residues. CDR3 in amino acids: CASSLRRVNTGELFF. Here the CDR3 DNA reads TGTGCCAGCAGCTTACGGAGGGTAAACACCGGGGAGCTGTTTTTT. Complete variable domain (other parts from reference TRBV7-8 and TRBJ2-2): GAGVSQSPRYKVAKRGQDVALRCDPISGHVSLFWYQQALGQGPEFLTYFQNEAQLDKSGLPSDRFFAERPEGSVSTLKIQRTQQEDSAVYLCASSLRRVNTGELFFGEGSRLTVL.

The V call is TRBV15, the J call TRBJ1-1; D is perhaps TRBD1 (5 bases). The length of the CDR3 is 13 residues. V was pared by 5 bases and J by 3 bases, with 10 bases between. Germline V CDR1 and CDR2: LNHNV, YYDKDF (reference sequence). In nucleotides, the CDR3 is TGTGCCACCAGCTCGGACACCGACACTGAAGCTTTCTTT. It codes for CATSSDTDTEAFF.

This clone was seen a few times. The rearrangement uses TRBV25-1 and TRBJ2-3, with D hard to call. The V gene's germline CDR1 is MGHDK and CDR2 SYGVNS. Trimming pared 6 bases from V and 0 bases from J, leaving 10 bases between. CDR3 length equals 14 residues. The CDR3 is CASRGFTSTDTQYF. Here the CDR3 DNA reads TGTGCCAGCAGGGGGTTTACTAGCACAGATACGCAGTATTTT.

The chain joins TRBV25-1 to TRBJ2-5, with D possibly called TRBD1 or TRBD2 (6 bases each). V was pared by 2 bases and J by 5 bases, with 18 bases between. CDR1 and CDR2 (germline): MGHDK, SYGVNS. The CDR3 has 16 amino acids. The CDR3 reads CASSELLGTQGETQYF. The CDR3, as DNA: TGTGCCAGCAGTGAACTCCTCGGGACTCAGGGGGAGACCCAGTACTTC.

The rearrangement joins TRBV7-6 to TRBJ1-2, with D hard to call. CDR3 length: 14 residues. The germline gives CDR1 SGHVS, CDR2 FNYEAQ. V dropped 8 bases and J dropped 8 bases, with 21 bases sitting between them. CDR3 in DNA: TGTGCCAGCCCTTCCTGGTCACAGCCGAGGGGCTACACCTTC. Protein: CASPSWSQPRGYTF.

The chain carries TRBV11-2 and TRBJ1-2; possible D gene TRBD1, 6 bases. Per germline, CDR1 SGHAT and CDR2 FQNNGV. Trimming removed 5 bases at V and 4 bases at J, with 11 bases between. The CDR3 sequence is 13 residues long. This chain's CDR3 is CASSLGQLYGYTF. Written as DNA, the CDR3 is TGTGCCAGCAGCCTAGGACAGCTCTATGGCTACACCTTC. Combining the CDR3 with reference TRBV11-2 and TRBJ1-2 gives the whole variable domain EAGVAQSPRYKIIEKRQSVAFWCNPISGHATLYWYQQILGQGPKLLIQFQNNGVVDDSQLPKDRFSAERLKGVDSTLKIQPAKLEDSAVYLCASSLGQLYGYTFGSGTRLTVV.

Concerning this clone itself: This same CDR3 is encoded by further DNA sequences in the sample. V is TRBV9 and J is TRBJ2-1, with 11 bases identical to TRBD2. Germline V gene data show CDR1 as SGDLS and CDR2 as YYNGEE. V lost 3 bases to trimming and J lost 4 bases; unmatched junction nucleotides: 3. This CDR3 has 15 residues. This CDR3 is CASSAGTSGYNEQFF. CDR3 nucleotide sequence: TGTGCCAGCAGCGCCGGGACTAGCGGATACAATGAGCAGTTCTTC.

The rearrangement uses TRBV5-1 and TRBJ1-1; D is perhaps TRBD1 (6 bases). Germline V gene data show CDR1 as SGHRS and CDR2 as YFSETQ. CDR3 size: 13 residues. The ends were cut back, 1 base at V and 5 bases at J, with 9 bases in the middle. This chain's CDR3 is CASSLKGDTEAFF. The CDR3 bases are TGCGCCAGCAGCTTGAAGGGGGATACTGAAGCTTTCTTT.

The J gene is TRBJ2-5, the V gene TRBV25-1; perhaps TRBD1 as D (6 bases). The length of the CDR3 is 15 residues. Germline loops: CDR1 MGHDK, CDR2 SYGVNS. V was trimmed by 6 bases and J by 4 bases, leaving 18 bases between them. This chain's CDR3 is CASSLIQGFLETQYF. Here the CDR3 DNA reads TGTGCCAGCAGCCTAATACAGGGTTTTCTAGAGACCCAGTACTTC.

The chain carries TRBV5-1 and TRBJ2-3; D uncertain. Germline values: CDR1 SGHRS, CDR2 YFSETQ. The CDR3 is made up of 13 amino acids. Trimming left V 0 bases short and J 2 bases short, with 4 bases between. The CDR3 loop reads CASSLDATDTQYF. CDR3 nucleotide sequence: TGCGCCAGCAGCTTGGATGCCACAGATACGCAGTATTTT.

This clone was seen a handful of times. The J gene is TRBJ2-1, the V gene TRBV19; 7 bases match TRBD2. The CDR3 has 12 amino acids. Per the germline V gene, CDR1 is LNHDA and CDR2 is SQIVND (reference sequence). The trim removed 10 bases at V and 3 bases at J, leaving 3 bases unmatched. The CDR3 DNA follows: TGTGCCACTGGGGGGGACTACAATGAGCAGTTCTTC. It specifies CATGGDYNEQFF. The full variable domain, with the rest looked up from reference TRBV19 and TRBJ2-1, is DGGITQSPKYLFRKEGQNVTLSCEQNLNHDAMYWYRQDPGQGLRLIYYSQIVNDFQKGDIAEGYSVSREKKESFPLTVTSAQKNPTAFYLCATGGDYNEQFFGPGTRLTVL.

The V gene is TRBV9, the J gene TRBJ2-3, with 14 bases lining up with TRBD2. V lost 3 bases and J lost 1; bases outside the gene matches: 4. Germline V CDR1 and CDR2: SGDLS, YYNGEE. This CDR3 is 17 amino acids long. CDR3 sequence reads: CASSAGLAGARTDTQYF. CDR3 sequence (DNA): TGTGCCAGCAGCGCGGGACTAGCGGGAGCGCGCACAGATACGCAGTATTTT. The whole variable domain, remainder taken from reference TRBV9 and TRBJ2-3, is DSGVTQTPKHLITATGQRVTLRCSPRSGDLSVYWYQQSLDQGLQFLIQYYNGEERAKGNILERFSAQQFPDLHSELNLSSLELGDSALYFCASSAGLAGARTDTQYFGPGTRLTVL.

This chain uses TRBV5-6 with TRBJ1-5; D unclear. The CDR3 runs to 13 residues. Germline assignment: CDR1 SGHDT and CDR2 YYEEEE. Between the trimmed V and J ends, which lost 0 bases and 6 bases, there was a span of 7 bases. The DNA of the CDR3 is TGTGCCAGCAGCTTGGCCGGGCGTCAGCCCCAGCATTTT. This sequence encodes CASSLAGRQPQHF.

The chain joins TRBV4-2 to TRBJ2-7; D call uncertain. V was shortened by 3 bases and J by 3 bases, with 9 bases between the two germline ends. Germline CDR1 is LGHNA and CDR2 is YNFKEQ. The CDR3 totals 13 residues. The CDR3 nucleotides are TGTGCCAGCAGCCACCGGACGTTCTACGAGCAGTACTTC. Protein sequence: CASSHRTFYEQYF.

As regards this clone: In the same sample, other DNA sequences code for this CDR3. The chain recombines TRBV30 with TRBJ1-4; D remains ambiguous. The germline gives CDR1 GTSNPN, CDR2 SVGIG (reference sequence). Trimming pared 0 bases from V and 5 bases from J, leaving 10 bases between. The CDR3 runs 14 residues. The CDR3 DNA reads TGTGCCTGGAGTGTAGGAGGAGGAAATGAAAAACTGTTTTTT. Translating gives CAWSVGGGNEKLFF. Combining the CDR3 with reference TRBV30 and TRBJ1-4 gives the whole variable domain SQTIHQWPATLVQPVGSPLSLECTVEGTSNPNLYWYRQAAGRGLQLLFYSVGIGQISSEVPQNLSASRPQDRQFILSSKKLLLSDSGFYLCAWSVGGGNEKLFFGSGTQLSVL.